These 26 T cell receptor beta chains share one sample of origin, sequenced in a study of cytomegalovirus exposure and HLA in healthy donors. The PCR was carried out with 60 Vbeta primers and 13 Jbeta primers. Only in-frame clones appear in the TCRdb table, and some are missing; sequencing was by immunoSEQ multiplex PCR. The sample includes some 77,000 clones, roughly 79% of them seen just once. The sample consisted of PBMCs. The source is a woman aged 40 to 50 in good health and CMV-seropositive.

This clone was counted only a few times. The chain combines TRBV6-5 with TRBJ1-5; TRBD1 might be the D (6 bases). CDR1 and CDR2 from the germline V gene are MNHEY and SVGAGI. The germline V and J ends were trimmed by 6 bases and 2 bases, with 14 bases remaining between them. The CDR3 consists of 15 residues. CDR3 DNA sequence: TGTGCCAGCAGCCGAGGACAGAGGGGCAATCAGCCCCAGCATTTT. This translates into CASSRGQRGNQPQHF.

The chain couples TRBV7-9 to TRBJ2-7; D is perhaps TRBD2 (5 bases). This CDR3 comprises 15 residues. V lost 3 bases to trimming and J lost 6 bases, with 18 bases between them. Germline CDR1 SEHNR, CDR2 FQNEAQ (reference sequence). CDR3 residues: CASSFARTSLGEQYF. The CDR3 coding sequence is TGTGCCAGCAGCTTCGCCCGCACTAGTTTGGGCGAGCAGTACTTC. Combining the CDR3 with reference TRBV7-9 and TRBJ2-7 gives the whole variable domain DTGVSQNPRHKITKRGQNVTFRCDPISEHNRLYWYRQTLGQGPEFLTYFQNEAQLEKSRLLSDRFSAERPKGSFSTLEIQRTEQGDSAMYLCASSFARTSLGEQYFGPGTRLTVT.

Only a few counts were recorded for this clone. The V and J genes are TRBV10-3 and TRBJ1-5, with 7 bases lining up with TRBD1. The CDR3 loop spans 12 amino acids. The V gene end was trimmed by 9 bases and the J gene end by 2 bases; junction bases not matched to a gene: 1. Germline CDR1 ENHRY, CDR2 SYGVKD. The CDR3 sequence: CAMGQRNQPQHF. DNA of the CDR3: TGTGCCATGGGACAGCGCAATCAGCCCCAGCATTTT.

The chain combines TRBV7-8 with TRBJ2-6; 8 nucleotides agree with TRBD1. V trimming: 6 bases; J trimming: 2 bases; junction bases outside the gene matches: 9. The germline V gene encodes CDR1 SGHVS and CDR2 FQNEAQ. CDR3 length: 17 amino acids. The CDR3 loop reads CASSSQGAHAGANVLTF. CDR3 coding DNA: TGTGCCAGCAGTTCTCAGGGGGCGCATGCTGGGGCCAACGTCCTGACTTTC.

The genes are TRBV23-1 and TRBJ1-5, with 9 bases matching TRBD1. TRBV23-1 is marked as an open reading frame, function uncertain. V shed 9 bases and J 2 bases; nucleotides not matched to a gene: 8. The CDR3 extends over 15 amino acids. CDR3 DNA sequence: TGCGCCAGTAAACAGGGGGCGATTGGCAATCAGCCCCAGCATTTT. It specifies CASKQGAIGNQPQHF.

This clone came up many times. The rearrangement uses TRBV29-1 and TRBJ1-2; D ambiguous. Germline V gene lookup returns CDR1 SQVTM and CDR2 ANQGSEA. The CDR3 length is 12 residues. V lost 4 bases, J lost 9 bases, and 15 bases lay in between. CDR3 DNA sequence: TGCAGCGTTGGAGGGCAGGAGAAGAGCTACACCTTC. Translated, it gives CSVGGQEKSYTF.

This clone was detected many times. This sequence joins TRBV2 and TRBJ1-4, with D uncertain. V was pared by 4 bases and J by 7 bases, with 10 bases between. Germline values: CDR1 SNHLY, CDR2 FYNNEI. This CDR3 region has 13 residues. The CDR3 sequence: CASSGRVSEKLFF. The CDR3 DNA follows: TGTGCCAGCAGTGGGAGGGTCAGTGAAAAACTGTTTTTT.

This clone has more than one count but fewer than ten. The rearrangement uses TRBV27 and TRBJ2-1; D may be TRBD1 (5 bases). Trimming stripped 6 bases from V and 7 bases from J, with 13 bases between. Germline V gives CDR1 MNHEY, CDR2 SMNVEV (reference sequence). The CDR3 runs 13 residues. CDR3 DNA: TGTGCCAGCAGGGAGACAGTTTTGAATGAGCAGTTCTTC. Protein: CASRETVLNEQFF.

The chain combines TRBV5-4 with TRBJ2-7, with D perhaps TRBD2 (6 bases). This CDR3 has 13 residues. V was shortened by 3 bases and J by 10 bases, with 17 bases between the two germline ends. Germline-derived CDR1 and CDR2 are SGHNT and YYREEE (reference sequence). DNA for the CDR3: TGTGCCAGCAGCTCCGAGGCTTTAGCGGATCAGTACTTC. Translated, it gives CASSSEALADQYF.

The V and J genes are TRBV10-3 and TRBJ2-7; tentatively, D is TRBD2 (6 bases). V lost 4 bases and J lost 0, with 22 bases in between. This CDR3 region has 18 residues. CDR1 is ENHRY, CDR2 SYGVKD, per germline. The CDR3 DNA sequence: TGTGCCATCAGTGGGTTGAACGTGGAGGGGCCGAGCTCCTACGAGCAGTACTTC. Amino acid sequence: CAISGLNVEGPSSYEQYF.

The rearrangement joins TRBV6-1 to TRBJ1-5, with D possibly matching TRBD1 (5 bases). CDR3 length: 15 amino acids. Germline V lookup: CDR1 MNHNS, CDR2 SASEGT. V lost 3 bases and J lost 4, with 13 bases in between. CDR3 coding DNA: TGTGCCAGCAGTGATGGCAGGGCTAGGAATCAGCCCCAGCATTTT. Its protein is CASSDGRARNQPQHF.

This clone was seen only a few times. The chain carries TRBV7-3 and TRBJ2-6, with D possibly TRBD1 on 6 matching bases. With 6 bases removed from V and 2 bases from J, the gap between germline ends came to 17 bases. The germline V gene has CDR1 SGHTA and CDR2 FQGTGA. This CDR3 region has 17 residues. This chain's CDR3 is CASSDNLGGAGANVLTF. The CDR3 nucleotides are TGTGCCAGCAGTGACAACCTAGGGGGTGCTGGGGCCAACGTCCTGACTTTC.

This clone was detected only once. The chain combines TRBV7-2 with TRBJ1-5, with TRBD1 matching over 7 bases. Germline assignment: CDR1 SGHTA and CDR2 FQGNSA. The CDR3 covers 18 residues. The V and J ends lost 1 base and 4 bases, in that order; junction bases with no gene match: 13. DNA for the CDR3: TGTGCCAGCAGCTTAGGCTGGGGAACAGGGGTTCGTAATCAGCCCCAGCATTTT. Protein product: CASSLGWGTGVRNQPQHF.

The V and J genes are TRBV19 and TRBJ2-2; TRBD2 aligns across 9 bases. Germline trimming cut 3 bases from V and 5 bases from J; bases unmatched to any gene: 4. CDR1 LNHDA and CDR2 SQIVND come from the germline V gene (reference sequence). This CDR3 region has 15 residues. CDR3 nucleotides: TGTGCCAGTAGTATGTCGCTAGCGGGGACCGGGGAGCTGTTTTTT. Its translation: CASSMSLAGTGELFF.

The rearrangement links TRBV30 to TRBJ1-2; a possible D gene is TRBD1 (6 bases). The CDR3 runs 13 residues. Deletions cut 5 bases from V and 7 bases from J, with 17 bases between. Germline values: CDR1 GTSNPN, CDR2 SVGIG (reference sequence). The CDR3 DNA is TGTGCCTGGCAGAAACAGGGATCGGGTGGCTACACCTTC. This sequence encodes CAWQKQGSGGYTF.

V is TRBV15 and J is TRBJ2-1; D possibly corresponds to TRBD2 (6 bases). Trimming left V 1 base short and J 7 bases short, with 17 bases between. The CDR3 sequence is 16 residues long. Germline V CDR1 and CDR2: LNHNV, YYDKDF (reference sequence). In nucleotides, the CDR3 is TGTGCCACCAGCAGAGCCTCGGGGACTGTGGGGAATGAGCAGTTCTTC. Protein product: CATSRASGTVGNEQFF.

The V and J genes are TRBV2 and TRBJ2-5, with a possible D match to TRBD2 (5 bases). The CDR3 extends over 15 amino acids. Germline lookup yields CDR1 SNHLY and CDR2 FYNNEI. Trimming pared 0 bases from V and 5 bases from J, leaving 13 bases between. The CDR3 DNA reads as TGTGCCAGCAGTGAAGCGCTAGCTAGTCCCGAGACCCAGTACTTC. Encoded protein: CASSEALASPETQYF.

This clone has only one observation. The J gene is TRBJ1-3, the V gene TRBV13; D gene ambiguous. Germline loops: CDR1 PRHDT, CDR2 FYEKMQ (reference sequence). The V end lost 3 bases, the J end lost 7 bases, and 10 bases lay between the germline ends. The CDR3 totals 13 residues. This CDR3 is CASSFNWENTIYF. DNA of the CDR3: TGTGCCAGCAGCTTTAATTGGGAGAACACCATATATTTT.

V is TRBV30 and J is TRBJ2-1, with 8 bases aligning to TRBD2. V trimming: 3 bases; J trimming: 5 bases; junction bases outside the gene matches: 3. This CDR3 comprises 13 residues. Per the germline V gene, CDR1 is GTSNPN and CDR2 is SVGIG (reference sequence). CDR3 loop: CAWRLAVNNEQFF. The CDR3 DNA is TGTGCCTGGAGACTAGCGGTTAACAATGAGCAGTTCTTC.

CDR3: CSAGDRAGPLHF. The DNA for the CDR3 is TGCAGCGCCGGGGACAGGGCCGGCCCCCTCCACTTT. The chain has TRBV29-1 and TRBJ1-6; 9 bases are a match to TRBD1. With 7 bases clipped from V and 13 bases from J, the junction kept 8 bases outside the gene matches. Per the germline V gene, CDR1 is SQVTM and CDR2 is ANQGSEA. CDR3 length: 12 residues.

V gene TRBV4-2 combines with J gene TRBJ2-1; 9 bases align to TRBD2. The CDR3 is made up of 17 amino acids. V dropped 3 bases and J dropped 7; count of bases not matched to a gene: 13. Germline-derived CDR1 and CDR2 are LGHNA and YNFKEQ. The CDR3 protein is CASSHLGLALGENEQFF. CDR3 nucleotide sequence: TGTGCCAGCAGCCATTTGGGACTAGCATTGGGGGAGAATGAGCAGTTCTTC.

This clone has only one observation. The V gene is TRBV6-5, the J gene TRBJ2-7; TRBD1 might be the D (6 bases). CDR3 length equals 14 residues. V lost 7 bases and J lost 3, with 16 bases in between. Germline V gene lookup returns CDR1 MNHEY and CDR2 SVGAGI. The CDR3 bases are TGTGCCAGCACCCCGAGGGGGACACACTACGAGCAGTACTTC. Encoded protein: CASTPRGTHYEQYF.

The chain has TRBV6-5 and TRBJ2-7; 10 positions agree with TRBD2. CDR1 MNHEY and CDR2 SVGAGI come from the germline V gene. The CDR3 has 16 amino acids. The trim removed 2 bases at V and 4 bases at J, leaving 8 bases unmatched. Written as DNA, the CDR3 is TGTGCCAGCAGTTACGACGCGCTAGCGGGGGCTTACGAGCAGTACTTC. Translating it yields CASSYDALAGAYEQYF.

The gene calls are TRBV10-3 and TRBJ1-5; TRBD1 is a possible D gene (6 bases). Trimming shortened V by 4 bases and J by 6 bases, and 13 bases separated the two germline ends. The CDR3 is 14 residues long. Germline CDR1 and CDR2: ENHRY and SYGVKD. In DNA, the CDR3 is TGTGCCATCAGTGCTGAGGGGGTCGTTCAGCCCCAGCATTTT. Amino acids: CAISAEGVVQPQHF.

The CDR3 sequence: CASSPAVSGNTIYF. The CDR3 bases are TGTGCCAGCAGCCCTGCGGTCTCTGGAAACACCATATATTTT. V gene TRBV5-5 combines with J gene TRBJ1-3, with D unclear. CDR3 length: 14 residues. Per germline, CDR1 SGHKS and CDR2 YYEKEE (reference sequence). V was clipped by 4 bases and J by 0 bases, with 8 bases between them.

This clone was found once. V is TRBV28 and J is TRBJ2-6; D ambiguous. Germline loops: CDR1 MDHEN, CDR2 SYDVKM. The V gene lost 8 bases and the J gene lost 2 bases, with 7 bases spanning the gap. This CDR3 spans 13 amino acids. The CDR3: CASGLPGANVLTF. CDR3 nucleotides: TGTGCCAGCGGGCTGCCTGGGGCCAACGTCCTGACTTTC.